These 2 T cell receptor beta chains came from one sample sequenced in a study of T cell changes during pregnancy in multiple sclerosis. Generated by immunoSEQ multiplex PCR, the TCRdb table keeps only in-frame clones and is missing some. The sample includes 100,000 or so clones, approximately 92% of them seen just once. The source was peripheral blood, collected after pregnancy. Receptors originate from a female donor with multiple sclerosis, enrolled in a pregnancy study.

The chain has TRBV11-1 and TRBJ1-3; no reliable D call. The CDR3 runs 14 residues. Germline-derived CDR1 and CDR2 are SGHAT and FQDESV (reference sequence). The V end was cut by 5 bases, the J end by 5 bases, with 13 bases between. The CDR3 loop reads CASSPGGGRNTIYF. The CDR3 DNA reads TGTGCCAGCAGCCCGGGCGGAGGGAGAAACACCATATATTTT.

V usage is TRBV19 and J usage is TRBJ2-6; D perhaps matches TRBD2 (6 bases). Germline V lookup: CDR1 LNHDA, CDR2 SQIVND (reference sequence). This CDR3 is 17 amino acids long. V dropped 3 bases and J dropped 0 bases, with 12 bases sitting between them. The CDR3, as DNA: TGTGCCAGTAGTATGGGTCGGGGGAGCTCTGGGGCCAACGTCCTGACTTTC. Its translation is CASSMGRGSSGANVLTF.